Listed below are T cell receptor beta chains from one sample, sequenced in a study of cytomegalovirus exposure and HLA in healthy donors. Generated by immunoSEQ multiplex PCR, the TCRdb table keeps only in-frame clones and is missing some. Of fewer than 200,000 clones in the sample, around 92% are singletons; the top ten hold approximately 10%. The source material was PBMCs. Receptors originate from a woman younger than 30 in good health and CMV-seropositive. Each CDR3 is given with its conserved first and last residue. A D gene is named only where the DNA matches it firmly. Not every row has a clone size; where given, it reads once, few, many or a size class.

TRBV28	TRBJ1-5	TRBD1	NA	CASSLRTGVLNQPQHF	TGTGCCAGCAGTTTGCGGACAGGGGTCCTCAATCAGCCCCAGCATTTT
TRBV7-3	TRBJ2-2	TRBD1	NA	CASSRDRGELFF	TGTGCCAGCAGCAGGGACAGGGGGGAGCTGTTTTTT
TRBV7-3	TRBJ2-5	NA	NA	CASSPYFTTSAQYF	TGTGCCAGCAGCCCCTACTTTACCACGTCGGCCCAGTACTTC
TRBV7-2	TRBJ1-5	NA	NA	CASRVSADSNQPQHF	TGTGCCAGCAGGGTCAGTGCGGATAGCAATCAGCCCCAGCATTTT
TRBV5-6	TRBJ1-1	NA	NA	CASSLGLLNTEAFF	TGTGCCAGCAGCTTGGGGCTCTTGAACACTGAAGCTTTCTTT
TRBV6-5	TRBJ1-1	TRBD1	NA	CASRTGGTEAFF	TGTGCCAGCAGAACAGGGGGCACTGAAGCTTTCTTT
TRBV5-8	TRBJ2-7	TRBD2	many	CASSNGASGLYEQYF	TGTGCCAGCAGCAACGGGGCTAGCGGGCTCTACGAGCAGTACTTC
TRBV9	TRBJ2-1	TRBD1	NA	CASSPGTAPSFNEQFF	TGTGCCAGCAGCCCTGGGACAGCCCCTAGTTTCAATGAGCAGTTCTTC
TRBV5-1	TRBJ1-2	NA	NA	CASSSPDRRADGYTF	TGCGCCAGCAGCTCCCCCGACAGAAGGGCGGATGGCTACACCTTC
TRBV5-1	TRBJ1-3	TRBD1	NA	CASSSQGAPGNTIYF	TGCGCCAGCAGCTCCCAGGGGGCTCCTGGAAACACCATATATTTT
TRBV2	TRBJ1-1	TRBD1	few	CASSQGVNTEAFF	TGTGCCAGCAGCCAGGGGGTGAACACTGAAGCTTTCTTT
TRBV2	TRBJ1-2	TRBD1	NA	CASSANRGLSYGYTF	TGTGCCAGCAGTGCGAACAGGGGGCTCAGTTATGGCTACACCTTC
TRBV9	TRBJ1-1	NA	NA	CASSDREPGWGNTEAFF	TGTGCCAGCAGCGACCGGGAGCCCGGATGGGGGAACACTGAAGCTTTCTTT
TRBV5-4	TRBJ2-7	NA	NA	CASSLIGSYEQYF	TGTGCCAGCAGCTTGATCGGCTCCTACGAGCAGTACTTC
TRBV27	TRBJ2-3	TRBD2	NA	CASSWRETDTQYF	TGTGCCAGCAGTTGGCGGGAGACAGATACGCAGTATTTT
TRBV5-4	TRBJ1-2	NA	NA	CASRRTDTNYGYTF	TGTGCCAGCAGAAGGACAGATACTAACTATGGCTACACCTTC
TRBV9	TRBJ2-5	NA	NA	CASSVEAGKTQYF	TGTGCCAGCAGCGTAGAGGCAGGGAAGACCCAGTACTTC
TRBV2	TRBJ1-1	TRBD1	NA	CASTRQGGGVSSSTEAFF	TGTGCCAGCACACGACAGGGTGGTGGGGTATCGAGCAGCACTGAAGCTTTCTTT
TRBV7-2	TRBJ1-1	TRBD1	NA	CASSPAGGLNTEAFF	TGTGCCAGCAGCCCAGCAGGGGGACTGAACACTGAAGCTTTCTTT
TRBV6-1	TRBJ2-7	TRBD1	NA	CASGQGAWQYF	TGTGCCAGCGGCCAGGGGGCCTGGCAGTACTTC
TRBV11-3	TRBJ1-2	NA	NA	CASSLSGAGYGYTF	TGTGCCAGCAGCTTGTCAGGGGCAGGATATGGCTACACCTTC
TRBV5-1	TRBJ2-7	NA	NA	CASSLGWTEPNHYEQYF	TGCGCCAGCAGCTTGGGCTGGACAGAACCAAATCACTACGAGCAGTACTTC
TRBV9	TRBJ2-7	TRBD2	NA	CASSPSGRADEQYF	TGTGCCAGCAGTCCTAGCGGGAGGGCAGACGAGCAGTACTTC
TRBV28	TRBJ2-1	TRBD2	NA	CASSLSGTSGSNFF	TGTGCCAGCAGTTTGTCCGGGACTAGCGGGAGTAACTTCTTC
TRBV5-1	TRBJ2-5	TRBD1	NA	CASSLGDRTQETQYF	TGCGCCAGCAGCTTGGGGGACAGGACCCAAGAGACCCAGTACTTC
TRBV30	TRBJ1-4	TRBD1	NA	CAWSVGQGDEKLFF	TGTGCCTGGAGTGTCGGACAGGGGGACGAAAAACTGTTTTTT
TRBV11-2	TRBJ2-7	TRBD1	NA	CASSLVQSRDRPYEQYF	TGTGCCAGCAGCTTAGTCCAGTCCCGGGACAGGCCTTACGAGCAGTACTTC
TRBV11-2	TRBJ2-3	NA	NA	CASSLVIQGTDTQYF	TGTGCCAGCAGCTTAGTGATTCAGGGCACAGATACGCAGTATTTT
TRBV6-1	TRBJ1-2	NA	NA	CASREGVNYGYTF	TGTGCCAGCAGAGAGGGGGTTAACTATGGCTACACCTTC
TRBV7-2	TRBJ1-3	TRBD1	NA	CASSSDRRRVNTIYF	TGTGCCAGCAGCTCGGACAGGAGGAGGGTAAACACCATATATTTT
TRBV29-1	TRBJ1-3	NA	NA	CSGRGADGNTIYF	TGCAGTGGGAGGGGGGCGGATGGAAACACCATATATTTT
TRBV2	TRBJ2-7	TRBD1	few	CASSEGQGSYEQYF	TGTGCCAGCAGTGAAGGACAGGGATCCTACGAGCAGTACTTC
TRBV28	TRBJ2-3	TRBD1	NA	CASSLDRGSTDTQYF	TGTGCCAGCAGCCTTGACAGGGGGAGCACAGATACGCAGTATTTT
TRBV2	TRBJ2-1	TRBD2	NA	CAQRGLAGGNEQFF	TGTGCCCAGCGGGGACTAGCGGGAGGAAATGAGCAGTTCTTC
TRBV6-5	TRBJ2-1	TRBD2	NA	CASGLAGGYNEQFF	TGTGCCAGCGGTCTAGCGGGAGGGTACAATGAGCAGTTCTTC
TRBV5-1	TRBJ1-2	NA	NA	CASSQTPANYGYTF	TGCGCCAGCAGCCAGACACCCGCAAACTATGGCTACACCTTC
TRBV28	TRBJ2-1	NA	NA	CASTSSGGNEQFF	TGTGCCAGCACCTCATCGGGCGGGAATGAGCAGTTCTTC
TRBV5-1	TRBJ2-4	TRBD2	once	CASSFSGGDGIQYF	TGCGCCAGCAGCTTTAGTGGGGGGGACGGCATTCAGTACTTC
TRBV28	TRBJ1-1	NA	NA	CAAGTALTGHGNTEAFF	TGTGCCGCTGGGACCGCACTTACAGGGCACGGGAACACTGAAGCTTTCTTT
TRBV4-1	TRBJ2-3	TRBD2	NA	CASSTLAGVPRDTQYF	TGCGCCAGCAGTACTCTAGCGGGAGTACCAAGAGATACGCAGTATTTT
TRBV14	TRBJ2-3	TRBD2	NA	CASSQEMWWTSGNTTDTQYF	TGTGCCAGCAGCCAAGAGATGTGGTGGACTAGCGGGAATACCACAGATACGCAGTATTTT
TRBV6-1	TRBJ2-7	NA	NA	CASSVFTQDFQLQQYF	TGTGCCAGCAGTGTCTTTACCCAGGACTTCCAACTACAGCAGTACTTC
TRBV9	TRBJ1-4	TRBD1	NA	CASSVQTGAFEKLFF	TGTGCCAGCAGCGTTCAGACAGGGGCATTCGAAAAACTGTTTTTT
TRBV29-1	TRBJ1-3	TRBD1	NA	CSVEGQGQRSSGNTIYF	TGCAGCGTTGAAGGGCAGGGACAGCGAAGCTCTGGAAACACCATATATTTT
TRBV11-2	TRBJ2-2	TRBD2	NA	CASSSSGTKDGELFF	TGTGCCAGCAGCTCTAGCGGGACAAAGGACGGGGAGCTGTTTTTT
TRBV29-1	TRBJ1-1	NA	NA	CSVDELRPEAFF	TGCAGCGTTGACGAATTGAGGCCTGAAGCTTTCTTT